This TCR beta chain derives from a study of shared clonotypes between healthy human individuals. Findings and limits, study-wide: About 4.5% of naive CD4 clonotypes were common to a few donors.

The CDR3 runs 15 residues. Germline lookup yields CDR1 MNHNS and CDR2 SASEGT. The V end was cut by 0 bases, the J end by 0 bases, with 9 bases between. On this clone: As yet, its antigen is unknown.

Original data processing: From ImmunoSEQ came sequences covering only the junction and carrying no quality scores, so filtering differed. Sequencing was performed with immunoSEQ multiplex PCR; in TCRdb, only in-frame clones are kept and a portion is missing. V and J calls and clone size are given by that table; D and trimming were obtained from the DNA. Counted here are about 1 million clones, about 75% occurring once; the ten biggest clones make up over 1.3%. V and J are TRBV6-1 and TRBJ2-7; D is perhaps TRBD2 (6 bases). The TCR comes from a man between 18 and 29 years old in good health. Sequenced input: memory CD4+ T cells sorted from blood. Subset defined: CD45RA-negative fraction. This CDR3 is CASSEATGSSYEQYF. CDR3 nucleotide sequence: TGTGCCAGCAGTGAAGCGACCGGGAGCTCCTACGAGCAGTACTTC.